The sequence of this T cell receptor beta chain was determined in a study of blood T cell repertoires in COVID-19. Study context: T cells, B-cell-depleted T cells, or PBMCs provided the cDNA or gDNA that served as material.

Study processing details: How many nucleated cells were present was estimated from reference gene primer amplification. Only in-frame clones appear in the TCRdb table, and some are missing; sequencing was by immunoSEQ multiplex PCR. V and J calls and clone size are as listed in that table; D and trimming were resolved from the DNA. The sample consists of tens of thousands of clones, over 75% of them appearing once. Germline-derived CDR1 and CDR2 are WSHSY and SAAADI. V was cut by 7 bases and J by 1 base, with 10 bases left in between. The CDR3 length is 13 residues. The V call is TRBV10-2, the J call TRBJ1-1; D ambiguous. The sequence was obtained from a woman of 80 years or more with acute or convalescent COVID-19. What was sequenced was peripheral blood. The chain's CDR3 is CASNYDGNTEAFF. The CDR3 DNA reads as TGCGCCAGCAACTACGACGGGAACACTGAAGCTTTCTTT.